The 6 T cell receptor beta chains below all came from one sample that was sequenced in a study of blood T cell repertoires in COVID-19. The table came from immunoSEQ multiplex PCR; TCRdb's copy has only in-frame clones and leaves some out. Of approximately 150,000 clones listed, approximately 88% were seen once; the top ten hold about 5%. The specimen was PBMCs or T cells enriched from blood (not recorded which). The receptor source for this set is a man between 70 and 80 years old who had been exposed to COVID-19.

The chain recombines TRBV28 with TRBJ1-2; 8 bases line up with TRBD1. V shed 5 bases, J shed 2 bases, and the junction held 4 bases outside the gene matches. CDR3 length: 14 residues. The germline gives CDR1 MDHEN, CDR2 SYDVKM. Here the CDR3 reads CASSRQGLNYGYTF. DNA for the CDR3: TGTGCCAGCAGTAGACAGGGGTTGAACTATGGCTACACCTTC.

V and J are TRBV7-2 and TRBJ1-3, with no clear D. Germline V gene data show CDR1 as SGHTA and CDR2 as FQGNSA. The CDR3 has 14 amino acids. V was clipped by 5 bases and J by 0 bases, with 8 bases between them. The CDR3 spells CASSQAHSGNTIYF. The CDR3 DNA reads TGTGCCAGCAGCCAGGCCCACTCTGGAAACACCATATATTTT.

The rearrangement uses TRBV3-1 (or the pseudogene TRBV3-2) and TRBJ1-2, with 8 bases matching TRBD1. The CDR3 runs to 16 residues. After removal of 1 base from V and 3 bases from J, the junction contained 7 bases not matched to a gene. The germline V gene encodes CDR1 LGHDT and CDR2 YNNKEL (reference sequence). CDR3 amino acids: CASSQAQGALDYGYTF. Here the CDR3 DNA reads TGTGCCAGCAGCCAAGCGCAGGGGGCATTAGACTATGGCTACACCTTC.

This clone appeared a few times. CDR3 sequence: CASSFGGNNSPLHF. The CDR3 nucleotides read TGTGCCAGCAGTTTCGGGGGGAATAATTCACCCCTCCACTTT. This sequence joins TRBV28 and TRBJ1-6, with D possibly being TRBD1 (5 bases). The length of the CDR3 is 14 residues. Germline loops: CDR1 MDHEN, CDR2 SYDVKM. Trimming took off 3 bases at V and 5 bases at J, with 8 bases between the two ends.

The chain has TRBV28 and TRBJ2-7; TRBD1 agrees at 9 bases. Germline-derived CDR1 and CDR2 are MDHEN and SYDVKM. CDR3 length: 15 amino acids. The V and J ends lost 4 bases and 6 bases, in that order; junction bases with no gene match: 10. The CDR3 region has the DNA TGTGCCAGCAGTTCCCCGGGACAGGGAGGACTCGAGCAGTACTTC. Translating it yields CASSSPGQGGLEQYF.

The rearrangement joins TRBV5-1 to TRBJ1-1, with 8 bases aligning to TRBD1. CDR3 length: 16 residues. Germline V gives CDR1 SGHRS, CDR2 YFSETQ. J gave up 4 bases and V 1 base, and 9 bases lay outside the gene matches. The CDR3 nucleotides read TGCGCCAGCAGCTTGAGCGGGGAAACAGGGGGCACTGAAGCTTTCTTT. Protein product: CASSLSGETGGTEAFF. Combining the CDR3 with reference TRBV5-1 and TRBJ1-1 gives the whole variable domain KAGVTQTPRYLIKTRGQQVTLSCSPISGHRSVSWYQQTPGQGLQFLFEYFSETQRNKGNFPGRFSGRQFSNSRSEMNVSTLELGDSALYLCASSLSGETGGTEAFFGQGTRLTVV.